These 3 T cell receptor beta chains were all obtained from the same sample, sequenced in a study of T cell responses to AZD1222 COVID-19 vaccine. Here immunoSEQ multiplex PCR was the method, and the copy in TCRdb shows in-frame clones only, minus some. This table has more than 90,000 clones, 75% to 95% appearing once. Sequenced here: peripheral blood, sampled on day 0 of AZD1222 vaccination. These receptors were taken from an adult in good health.

J is TRBJ1-6 and V is TRBV4-1; 7 bases are shared with TRBD1. V lost 1 base and J lost 3; bases outside the gene matches: 6. The CDR3 has 17 residues. Germline values: CDR1 MGHRA, CDR2 YSYEKL. The CDR3 DNA is TGCGCCAGCAGCCAAGCCCATGGACAGGTCTATAATTCACCCCTCCACTTT. This translates into CASSQAHGQVYNSPLHF.

This chain connects TRBV24-1 to TRBJ2-5; D possibly matches TRBD1 or TRBD2 (5 bases each). V lost 5 bases and J 5 bases, leaving 8 bases between the germline ends. The CDR3 length is 12 residues. Germline CDR1 is KGHDR and CDR2 is SFDVKD. CDR3 DNA sequence: TGTGCCACCAGTGGGGACCGGGAGACCCAGTACTTC. Protein product: CATSGDRETQYF.

The V gene is TRBV11-2, the J gene TRBJ2-7; D remains unclear. V was clipped by 5 bases and J by 0 bases, with 20 bases between them. Germline V gene lookup returns CDR1 SGHAT and CDR2 FQNNGV. CDR3 length equals 17 residues. CDR3 sequence (DNA): TGTGCCAGCAGCCCGCTTCCGGTCGGCTTCAGCTCCTACGAGCAGTACTTC. Its translation: CASSPLPVGFSSYEQYF.